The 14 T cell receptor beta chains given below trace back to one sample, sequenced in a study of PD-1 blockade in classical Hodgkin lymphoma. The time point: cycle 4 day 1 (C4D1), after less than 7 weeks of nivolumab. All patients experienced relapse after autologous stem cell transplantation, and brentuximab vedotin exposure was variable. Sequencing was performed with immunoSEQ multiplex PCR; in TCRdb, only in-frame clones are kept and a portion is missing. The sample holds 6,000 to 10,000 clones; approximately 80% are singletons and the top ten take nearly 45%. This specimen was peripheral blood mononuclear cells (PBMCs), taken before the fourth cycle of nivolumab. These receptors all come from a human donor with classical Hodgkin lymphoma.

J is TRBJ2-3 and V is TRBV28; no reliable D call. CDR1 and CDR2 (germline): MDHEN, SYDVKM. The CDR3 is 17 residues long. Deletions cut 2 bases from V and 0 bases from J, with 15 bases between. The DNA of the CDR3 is TGTGCCAGCAGTTTACCCCTCACGGGTACTAGCACAGATACGCAGTATTTT. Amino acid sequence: CASSLPLTGTSTDTQYF.

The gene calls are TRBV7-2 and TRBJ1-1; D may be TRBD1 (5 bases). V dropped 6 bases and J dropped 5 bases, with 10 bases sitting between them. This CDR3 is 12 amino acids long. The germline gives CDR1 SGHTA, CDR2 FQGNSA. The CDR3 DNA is TGTGCCAGCAGATCCCAGGGTACTGAAGCTTTCTTT. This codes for CASRSQGTEAFF.

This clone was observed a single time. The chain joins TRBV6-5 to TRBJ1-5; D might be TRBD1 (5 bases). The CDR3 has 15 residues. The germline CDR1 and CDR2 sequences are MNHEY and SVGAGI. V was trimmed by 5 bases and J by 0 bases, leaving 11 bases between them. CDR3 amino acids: CASSPDIYSNQPQHF. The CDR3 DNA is TGTGCCAGCAGTCCGGACATTTATAGCAATCAGCCCCAGCATTTT.

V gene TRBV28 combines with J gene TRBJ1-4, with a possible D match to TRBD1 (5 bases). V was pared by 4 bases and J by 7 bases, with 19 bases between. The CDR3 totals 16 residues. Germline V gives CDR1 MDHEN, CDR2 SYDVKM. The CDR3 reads CASSSRTGLKGEKLFF. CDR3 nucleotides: TGTGCCAGCAGTTCCCGAACAGGCTTAAAGGGTGAAAAACTGTTTTTT.

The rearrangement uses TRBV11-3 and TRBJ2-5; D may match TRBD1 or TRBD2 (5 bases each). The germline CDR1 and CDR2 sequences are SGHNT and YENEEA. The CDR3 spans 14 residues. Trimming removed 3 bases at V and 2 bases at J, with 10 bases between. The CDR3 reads CASSFGTAQETQYF. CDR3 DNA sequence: TGTGCCAGCAGCTTCGGGACGGCTCAAGAGACCCAGTACTTC.

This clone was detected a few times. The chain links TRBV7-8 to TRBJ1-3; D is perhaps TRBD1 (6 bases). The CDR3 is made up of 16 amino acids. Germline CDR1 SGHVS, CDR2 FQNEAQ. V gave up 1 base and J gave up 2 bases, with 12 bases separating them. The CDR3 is CASSLGRAGAGNTIYF. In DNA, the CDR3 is TGTGCCAGCAGCTTAGGCCGGGCAGGGGCTGGAAACACCATATATTTT.

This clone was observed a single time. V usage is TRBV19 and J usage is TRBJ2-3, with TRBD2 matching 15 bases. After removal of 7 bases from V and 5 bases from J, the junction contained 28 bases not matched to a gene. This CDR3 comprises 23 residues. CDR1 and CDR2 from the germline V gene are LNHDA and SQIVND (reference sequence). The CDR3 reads CASMVAPPEGLAGGPRGRDTQYF. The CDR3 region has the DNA TGTGCCAGTATGGTGGCTCCACCCGAAGGACTAGCGGGAGGGCCGAGGGGACGAGATACGCAGTATTTT.

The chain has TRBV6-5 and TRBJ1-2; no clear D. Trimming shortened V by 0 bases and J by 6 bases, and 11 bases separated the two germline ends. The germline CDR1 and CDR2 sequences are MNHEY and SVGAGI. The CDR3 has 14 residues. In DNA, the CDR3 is TGTGCCAGCAGTTACTCGAGACGCGAACATGGCTACACCTTC. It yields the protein CASSYSRREHGYTF.

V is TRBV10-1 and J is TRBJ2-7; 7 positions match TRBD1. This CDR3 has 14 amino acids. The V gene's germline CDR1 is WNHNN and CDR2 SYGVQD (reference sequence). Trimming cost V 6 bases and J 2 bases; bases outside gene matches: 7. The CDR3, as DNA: TGCGCCAGCAGCCAGGACAGGACCCCCTACGAGCAGTACTTC. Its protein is CASSQDRTPYEQYF.

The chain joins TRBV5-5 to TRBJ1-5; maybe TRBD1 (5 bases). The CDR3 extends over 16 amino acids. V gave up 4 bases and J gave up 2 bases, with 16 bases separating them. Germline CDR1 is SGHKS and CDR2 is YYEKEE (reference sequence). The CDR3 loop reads CASSQGIGVGNQPQHF. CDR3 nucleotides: TGTGCCAGCAGCCAGGGTATTGGGGTCGGCAATCAGCCCCAGCATTTT.

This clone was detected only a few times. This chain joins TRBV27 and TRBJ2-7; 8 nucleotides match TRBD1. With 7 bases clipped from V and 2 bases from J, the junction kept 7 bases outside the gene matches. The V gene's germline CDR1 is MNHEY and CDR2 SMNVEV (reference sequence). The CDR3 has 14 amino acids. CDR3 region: CASTSDRAPYEQYF. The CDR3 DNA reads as TGTGCCAGCACCTCGGACAGGGCCCCCTACGAGCAGTACTTC.

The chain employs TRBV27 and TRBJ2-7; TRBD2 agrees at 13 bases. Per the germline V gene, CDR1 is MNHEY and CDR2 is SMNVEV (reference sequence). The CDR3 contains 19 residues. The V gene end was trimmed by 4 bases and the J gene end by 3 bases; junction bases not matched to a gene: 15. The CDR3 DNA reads TGTGCCAGCAGTTCCCAACTGCGTGGACTAGCGGGGGCGATCTACGAGCAGTACTTC. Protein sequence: CASSSQLRGLAGAIYEQYF.

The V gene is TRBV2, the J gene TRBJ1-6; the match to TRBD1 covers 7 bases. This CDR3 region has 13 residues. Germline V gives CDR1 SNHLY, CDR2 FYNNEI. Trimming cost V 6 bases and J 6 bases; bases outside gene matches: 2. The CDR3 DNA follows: TGTGCCAGCAGGGGACAGCCTAATTCACCCCTCCACTTT. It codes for CASRGQPNSPLHF.

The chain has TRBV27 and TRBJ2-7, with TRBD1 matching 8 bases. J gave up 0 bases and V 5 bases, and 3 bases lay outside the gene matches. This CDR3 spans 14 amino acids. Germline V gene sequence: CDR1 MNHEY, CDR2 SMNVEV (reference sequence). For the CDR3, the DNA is TGTGCCAGCAGTCCGGGACAGGACTCCTACGAGCAGTACTTC. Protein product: CASSPGQDSYEQYF.